This entry lists 10 T cell receptor beta chains sequenced from one sample in a study of cytomegalovirus exposure and HLA in healthy donors. PCR was performed using 60 Vbeta and 13 Jbeta primers. Using immunoSEQ multiplex PCR, the repertoire was profiled, and TCRdb retains in-frame clones only, with some absent. Of about 250,000 clones listed, roughly 85% are singletons. The sample was PBMCs. The receptors stem from a girl aged 2 to 9 in good health and CMV-seronegative.

The J gene is TRBJ2-2, the V gene TRBV2, with D uncertain. V dropped 8 bases and J dropped 0 bases, with 16 bases sitting between them. The germline CDR1 and CDR2 sequences are SNHLY and FYNNEI. The CDR3 runs to 16 residues. In nucleotides, the CDR3 is TGTGCCAGCCACGTCCCCAGGAAAACGAACACCGGGGAGCTGTTTTTT. Protein sequence: CASHVPRKTNTGELFF.

The V call is TRBV2, the J call TRBJ1-1, with D uncertain. The CDR3 loop spans 13 amino acids. CDR1 and CDR2 from the germline V gene are SNHLY and FYNNEI. The ends were cut back, 4 bases at V and 2 bases at J, with 8 bases in the middle. The CDR3 nucleotides are TGTGCCAGCAGTGGGACTCAAAACACTGAAGCTTTCTTT. Amino acid sequence: CASSGTQNTEAFF.

The rearrangement joins TRBV9 to TRBJ2-7, with 11 nucleotides matching TRBD2. With 0 bases clipped from V and 2 bases from J, the junction kept 1 base outside the gene matches. The CDR3 totals 15 residues. Germline CDR1 SGDLS, CDR2 YYNGEE. The CDR3 DNA is TGTGCCAGCAGCGTAGCGACTAGCGGGACCTACGAGCAGTACTTC. It yields the protein CASSVATSGTYEQYF.

This clone was counted only a few times. The V gene is TRBV7-9, the J gene TRBJ1-2; TRBD1 matches at 7 bases. Germline CDR1 is SEHNR and CDR2 is FQNEAQ (reference sequence). V lost 5 bases, J lost 4 bases, and 4 bases stayed unmatched. CDR3 size: 13 residues. CDR3 amino acids: CASSRDSAYGYTF. CDR3 coding DNA: TGTGCCAGCAGCCGGGACAGCGCCTATGGCTACACCTTC.

There are a few counts of this clone. V is TRBV20-1 and J is TRBJ1-5; D unclear. This CDR3 is 11 amino acids long. CDR1 and CDR2 from the germline V gene are DFQATT and SNEGSKA (reference sequence). The V and J ends lost 3 bases and 9 bases respectively, with 9 bases between them. CDR3 residues: CSASFYPPQHF. DNA of the CDR3: TGCAGTGCTAGCTTTTATCCGCCCCAGCATTTT.

The rearrangement joins TRBV6-6 to TRBJ1-6, with D possibly matching TRBD1 (5 bases). Per germline, CDR1 MNHNY and CDR2 SVGAGI (reference sequence). V gave up 5 bases and J gave up 3 bases, with 5 bases separating them. CDR3 length: 13 residues. In DNA form, the CDR3 reads TGTGCCAGCAGTACAGGCTATAATTCACCCCTCCACTTT. This sequence encodes CASSTGYNSPLHF.

The rearrangement links TRBV7-9 to TRBJ2-3; D not certain. The CDR3 sequence is 14 residues long. V gave up 3 bases and J gave up 8 bases, with 15 bases separating them. CDR1 SEHNR and CDR2 FQNEAQ come from the germline V gene (reference sequence). CDR3 protein: CASSFKPPPGTQYF. The CDR3 coding sequence is TGTGCCAGCAGCTTTAAACCCCCCCCGGGTACGCAGTATTTT.

This chain joins TRBV5-4 and TRBJ2-3; no clear D. The CDR3 runs 16 residues. V dropped 3 bases and J dropped 0 bases, with 14 bases sitting between them. Looked up from germline, CDR1 is SGHNT and CDR2 is YYREEE (reference sequence). The CDR3 nucleotides read TGTGCCAGCAGCTCTAGACGGTCTACTAGCACAGATACGCAGTATTTT. It encodes CASSSRRSTSTDTQYF.

This chain links TRBV7-7 with TRBJ2-7; perhaps TRBD2 as D (6 bases). This CDR3 region has 14 residues. Trimming took off 3 bases at V and 2 bases at J, with 11 bases between the two ends. Germline V lookup: CDR1 SSHAT, CDR2 FNYEAQ (reference sequence). CDR3 amino acids: CASSLGLNAYEQYF. The CDR3 nucleotides read TGTGCCAGCAGCTTGGGACTGAATGCCTACGAGCAGTACTTC.

The V call is TRBV11-3, the J call TRBJ2-7, with a possible D match to TRBD2 (6 bases). The ends were cut back, 1 base at V and 6 bases at J, with 13 bases in the middle. Germline CDR1 reads SGHNT; CDR2 reads YENEEA. CDR3 length: 14 amino acids. CDR3 amino acids: CASSLAGAPSEQYF. The DNA for the CDR3 is TGTGCCAGCAGCTTAGCGGGAGCCCCCAGCGAGCAGTACTTC. The whole variable domain, remainder taken from reference TRBV11-3 and TRBJ2-7, is EAGVVQSPRYKIIEKKQPVAFWCNPISGHNTLYWYLQNLGQGPELLIRYENEEAVDDSQLPKDRFSAERLKGVDSTLKIQPAELGDSAVYLCASSLAGAPSEQYFGPGTRLTVT.